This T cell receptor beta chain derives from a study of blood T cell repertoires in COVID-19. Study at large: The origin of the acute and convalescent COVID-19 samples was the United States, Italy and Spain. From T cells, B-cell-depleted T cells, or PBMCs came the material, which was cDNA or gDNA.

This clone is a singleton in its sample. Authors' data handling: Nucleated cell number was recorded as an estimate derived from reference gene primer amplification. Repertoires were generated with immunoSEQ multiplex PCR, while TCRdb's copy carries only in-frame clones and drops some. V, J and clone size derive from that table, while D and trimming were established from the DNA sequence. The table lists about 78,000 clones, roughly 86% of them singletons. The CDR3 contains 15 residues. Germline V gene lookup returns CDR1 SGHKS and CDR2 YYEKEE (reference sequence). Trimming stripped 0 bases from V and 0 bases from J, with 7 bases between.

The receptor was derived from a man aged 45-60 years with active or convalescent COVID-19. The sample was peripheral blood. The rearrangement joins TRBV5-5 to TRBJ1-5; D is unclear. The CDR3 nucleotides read TGTGCCAGCAGCTTGGGACTGTATAGCAATCAGCCCCAGCATTTT. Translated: CASSLGLYSNQPQHF.